These 22 T cell receptor beta chains originate from one sample sequenced in a study of blood T cell repertoires in COVID-19. The table came from immunoSEQ multiplex PCR; TCRdb's copy has only in-frame clones and leaves some out. This table has 170,000 or so clones, 80% to 90% appearing once. The sequencing sample was made of peripheral blood. Receptors originate from a man aged 45 to 65 with active or convalescent COVID-19.

The chain uses TRBV19 and TRBJ2-3; D unresolved. The CDR3 has 14 amino acids. Trimming cost V 3 bases and J 2 bases, with 9 bases left between them. Germline V gene lookup returns CDR1 LNHDA and CDR2 SQIVND (reference sequence). CDR3 coding DNA: TGTGCCAGTAGTATCACAGCTCACACAGATACGCAGTATTTT. It encodes CASSITAHTDTQYF.

In DNA form, the CDR3 reads TGTGCCAGCAGTGTGATACGAGTCAACTATGGCTACACCTTC. Translating gives CASSVIRVNYGYTF. The chain joins TRBV28 to TRBJ1-2; no clear D gene. CDR1 MDHEN and CDR2 SYDVKM come from the germline V gene. Trimming stripped 5 bases from V and 2 bases from J, with 12 bases between. This CDR3 is 14 amino acids long.

The CDR3: CASSLIYEQYF. CDR3 DNA sequence: TGTGCCAGCAGTCTAATCTACGAGCAGTACTTC. V gene TRBV12-3 or TRBV12-4 combines with J gene TRBJ2-7, with D unresolved. Trimming pared 5 bases from V and 3 bases from J, leaving 5 bases between. The CDR3 covers 11 residues.

The J gene is TRBJ1-2, the V gene TRBV6-5; 7 bases align to TRBD1. The germline CDR1 and CDR2 sequences are MNHEY and SVGAGI. With 5 bases clipped from V and 6 bases from J, the junction kept 6 bases outside the gene matches. The CDR3 loop spans 13 amino acids. In DNA form, the CDR3 reads TGTGCCAGCAGTCGAGTTCAGGGGGATGGCTACACCTTC. Protein product: CASSRVQGDGYTF.

The genes are TRBV7-3 and TRBJ1-2, with 8 bases that match TRBD1. Germline V gives CDR1 SGHTA, CDR2 FQGTGA. This CDR3 spans 15 amino acids. The V and J ends lost 5 bases and 3 bases, in that order; junction bases with no gene match: 8. The CDR3 bases are TGTGCCAGCAGCCCCTCAGGGGGCGCAGACTATGGCTACACCTTC. Encoded protein: CASSPSGGADYGYTF.

This clone came up once. The V call is TRBV24-1, the J call TRBJ1-6; weak D call: TRBD1 (5 bases). V dropped 7 bases and J dropped 5 bases, with 14 bases sitting between them. Germline V CDR1 and CDR2: KGHDR, SFDVKD. The CDR3 spans 15 residues. CDR3 nucleotides: TGTGCCACCAGCGAAAGTGGCAGGGATAATTCACCCCTCCACTTT. Its protein is CATSESGRDNSPLHF.

This chain connects TRBV28 to TRBJ1-5, with a tentative D call TRBD1 (6 bases). This CDR3 has 14 residues. Germline values: CDR1 MDHEN, CDR2 SYDVKM. The V end was cut by 7 bases, the J end by 4 bases, with 14 bases between. This chain's CDR3 is CASTQGGRNQPQHF. CDR3 bases: TGTGCCAGCACCCAAGGGGGTCGGAATCAGCCCCAGCATTTT.

This chain uses TRBV6-4 with TRBJ2-7, with 14 bases aligning to TRBD2. The length of the CDR3 is 15 residues. The V segment lost 6 bases and the J segment 2 bases; nucleotides outside the gene matches: 3. Germline values: CDR1 MRHNA, CDR2 SNTAGT. The CDR3 reads CASRGLAGDAYEQYF. In DNA form, the CDR3 reads TGTGCCAGCAGGGGACTAGCGGGGGATGCCTACGAGCAGTACTTC.

CDR3 loop: CASRIVGGSNQPQHF. DNA for the CDR3: TGTGCCAGCCGAATCGTGGGGGGTAGCAATCAGCCCCAGCATTTT. The chain carries TRBV28 and TRBJ1-5; TRBD1 might be the D (5 bases). The length of the CDR3 is 15 residues. CDR1 is MDHEN, CDR2 SYDVKM, per germline. Trimming cost V 8 bases and J 0 bases, with 14 bases left between them.

This chain connects TRBV4-2 to TRBJ1-6; tentative D call: TRBD1 (5 bases). CDR1 is LGHNA, CDR2 YNFKEQ, per germline. The CDR3 is 16 amino acids. Trimming stripped 3 bases from V and 0 bases from J, with 9 bases between. In DNA form, the CDR3 reads TGTGCCAGCAGCCAGTCAGGGCTCTCCTATAATTCACCCCTCCACTTT. Translation gives CASSQSGLSYNSPLHF.

This clone was detected once. V is TRBV19 and J is TRBJ2-1; TRBD1 aligns across 9 bases. J gave up 7 bases and V 1 base, and 11 bases lay outside the gene matches. The germline V gene has CDR1 LNHDA and CDR2 SQIVND (reference sequence). There are 17 residues in the CDR3. For the CDR3, the DNA is TGTGCCAGTAGTATAGTTGTTGGGACAGGGCTACCAAATGAGCAGTTCTTC. Translated, it gives CASSIVVGTGLPNEQFF.

The CDR3 sequence: CASSFRRQSTAQYF. DNA for the CDR3: TGTGCCAGCAGTTTCAGGAGACAGAGTACGGCCCAGTACTTC. V is TRBV27 and J is TRBJ2-5; D perhaps matches TRBD1 (5 bases). V gave up 3 bases and J gave up 9 bases, with 17 bases separating them. CDR1 is MNHEY and CDR2 is SMNVEV in the germline V gene (reference sequence). The CDR3 has 14 residues.

The chain joins TRBV7-3 to TRBJ2-1; D ambiguous. The CDR3 spans 16 residues. From germline, CDR1 is SGHTA and CDR2 FQGTGA. V lost 5 bases, J lost 0 bases, and 14 bases lay in between. The CDR3 reads CASSPPPPSSYNEQFF. CDR3 DNA sequence: TGTGCCAGCAGCCCCCCCCCTCCCTCCTCCTACAATGAGCAGTTCTTC. Together with reference TRBV7-3 and TRBJ2-1, the CDR3 gives the full variable domain: GAGVSQTPSNKVTEKGKYVELRCDPISGHTALYWYRQSLGQGPEFLIYFQGTGAADDSGLPNDRFFAVRPEGSVSTLKIQRTERGDSAVYLCASSPPPPSSYNEQFFGPGTRLTVL.

The chain couples TRBV12-3 or TRBV12-4 to TRBJ1-2; no reliable D call. V was clipped by 6 bases and J by 8 bases, with 10 bases between them. This CDR3 region has 11 residues. The CDR3 sequence: CASSIDSGYTF. In nucleotides, the CDR3 is TGTGCCAGCAGCATAGACTCGGGCTACACCTTC.

As for this clone: One end of the junction fails to match germline, which may point to a read error. The rearrangement joins TRBV9 to TRBJ2-3, with D hard to call. CDR1 and CDR2 (germline): SGDLS, YYNGEE. This CDR3 is built from 14 residues. CDR3 in amino acids: CASSPSPDTDAQYF. CDR3 coding DNA: TGTGCCAGCAGCCCTTCCCCCGACACAGATGCGCAGTATTTT.

The J gene is TRBJ1-2, the V gene TRBV7-3; 8 positions agree with TRBD1. Germline-derived CDR1 and CDR2 are SGHTA and FQGTGA. Trimming cost V 5 bases and J 4 bases; bases outside gene matches: 9. This CDR3 is built from 15 residues. CDR3 protein: CASSQTGATTYGYTF. The CDR3 DNA reads TGTGCCAGCAGCCAGACAGGGGCCACCACCTATGGCTACACCTTC.

The chain has TRBV5-1 and TRBJ2-7; 8 bases are shared with TRBD1. Trimming at V came to 0 bases and at J to 2 bases, leaving 10 bases not matched to a gene. Germline CDR1 reads SGHRS; CDR2 reads YFSETQ. This CDR3 spans 17 amino acids. The CDR3 nucleotides are TGCGCCAGCAGCTTGGGGCCCGTGGGACAGGCTCCCTACGAGCAGTACTTC. As protein: CASSLGPVGQAPYEQYF.

J is TRBJ2-2 and V is TRBV5-1; D uncertain. CDR3 length: 15 residues. The V and J ends lost 4 bases and 4 bases respectively, with 14 bases between them. CDR1 and CDR2 (germline): SGHRS, YFSETQ. CDR3 loop: CASSIQADGTGELFF. DNA of the CDR3: TGCGCCAGCAGCATCCAGGCCGATGGCACCGGGGAGCTGTTTTTT.

This chain uses TRBV18 with TRBJ2-7; D unresolved. Trimming left V 0 bases short and J 2 bases short, with 8 bases between. In germline, CDR1 is KGHSH, CDR2 LQKENI. The CDR3 has 14 residues. CDR3: CASSPPGGAYEQYF. The CDR3 region has the DNA TGTGCCAGCTCACCACCCGGCGGAGCCTACGAGCAGTACTTC.

This clone was seen just once. The chain joins TRBV29-1 to TRBJ2-1, with D possibly matching TRBD2 (6 bases). The CDR3 totals 13 residues. The V end was cut by 3 bases, the J end by 10 bases, with 16 bases between. Germline-derived CDR1 and CDR2 are SQVTM and ANQGSEA. The CDR3 region is CSVDGGGEKEQFF. CDR3 sequence (DNA): TGCAGCGTTGATGGGGGAGGTGAGAAGGAGCAGTTCTTC.

The chain couples TRBV5-1 to TRBJ2-7; 9 bases map to TRBD1. The germline V gene has CDR1 SGHRS and CDR2 YFSETQ. The CDR3 is made up of 14 amino acids. Trimming removed 3 bases from V and 2 bases from J; junction bases left unmatched: 3. The CDR3 DNA reads as TGCGCCAGCAGCTCGGACAGGGGAACCTACGAGCAGTACTTC. It encodes CASSSDRGTYEQYF.

The CDR3 bases are TGTGCCAGCAGCCACCTCCGGACAGACAATGAGCAGTTCTTC. It is translated as CASSHLRTDNEQFF. V and J are TRBV21-1 and TRBJ2-1; the table gives TRBD1 as D, unverified against the DNA. TRBV21-1 is deemed a pseudogene. CDR3 length: 14 amino acids.